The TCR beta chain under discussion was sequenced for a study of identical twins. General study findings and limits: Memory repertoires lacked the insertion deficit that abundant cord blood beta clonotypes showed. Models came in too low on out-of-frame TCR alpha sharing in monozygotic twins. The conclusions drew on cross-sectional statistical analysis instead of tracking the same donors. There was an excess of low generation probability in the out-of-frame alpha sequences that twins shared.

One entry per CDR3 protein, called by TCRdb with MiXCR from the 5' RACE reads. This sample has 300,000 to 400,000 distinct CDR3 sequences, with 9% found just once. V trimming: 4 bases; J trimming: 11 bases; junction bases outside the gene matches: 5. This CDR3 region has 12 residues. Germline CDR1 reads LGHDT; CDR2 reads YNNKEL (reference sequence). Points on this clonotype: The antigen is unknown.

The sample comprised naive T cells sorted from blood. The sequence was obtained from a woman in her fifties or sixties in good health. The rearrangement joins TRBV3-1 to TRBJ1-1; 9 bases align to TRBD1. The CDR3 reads CASSLRTGEAFF. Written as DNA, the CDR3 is TGTGCCAGCAGCCTTCGGACAGGGGAGGCTTTCTTT.